These T cell receptor beta chains were read from a single sample in a study of identifying expanded T cells in peripheral blood. TCRdb's table, derived via immunoSEQ multiplex PCR, lists solely in-frame clones and lacks some. The sample carries approximately 56,000 clones, less than 85% recorded once. The material sequenced was blood. Receptor source: a person aged 18-69 years in good health. Each CDR3 is given with its conserved first and last residue. Fields, in order: J gene, D gene, clone size, V gene, CDR3 DNA, CDR3 protein. A D gene is named only where the DNA matches it firmly. The listing skips clone size in some rows; elsewhere it reads once, few, many or a size class.

j_call: TRBJ2-3
d_call: TRBD2
clone_size: NA
v_call: TRBV28
cdr3_nt: TGTGCCAGCACCAGCGGGGGGGCCGGAGATACGCAGTATTTT
cdr3_aa: CASTSGGAGDTQYF

j_call: TRBJ1-2
d_call: NA
clone_size: NA
v_call: TRBV29-1
cdr3_nt: TGCAGCGTTGAAAGACAGTCGGGACCGAGGCCCCCTACGGGCGGCTACACCTTC
cdr3_aa: CSVERQSGPRPPTGGYTF

j_call: TRBJ2-5
d_call: TRBD2
clone_size: NA
v_call: TRBV27
cdr3_nt: TGTGCCAGCCGATCAACCCGACTAGCGGCAAAAGAGACCCAGTACTTC
cdr3_aa: CASRSTRLAAKETQYF

j_call: TRBJ1-6
d_call: NA
clone_size: NA
v_call: TRBV7-8
cdr3_nt: TGTGCCAGCAGCTTAGGGTCGAGTTCACCCCTCCACTTT
cdr3_aa: CASSLGSSSPLHF

j_call: TRBJ1-4
d_call: TRBD1
clone_size: NA
v_call: TRBV6-1
cdr3_nt: TGTGCCAGCACAAGACAGGGGGCCGGTGAAAAACTGTTTTTT
cdr3_aa: CASTRQGAGEKLFF

j_call: TRBJ2-2
d_call: TRBD2
clone_size: NA
v_call: TRBV19
cdr3_nt: TGTGCCAGTATTGATGAGACTAGCGTTTCCGGGGAGCTGTTTTTT
cdr3_aa: CASIDETSVSGELFF

j_call: TRBJ1-2
d_call: TRBD1
clone_size: NA
v_call: TRBV5-4
cdr3_nt: TGTGCCAGCAGCTTGGGGGGGACAGGTGTAAACTATGGCTACACCTTC
cdr3_aa: CASSLGGTGVNYGYTF

j_call: TRBJ2-1
d_call: NA
clone_size: NA
v_call: TRBV7-6
cdr3_nt: TGTGCCAGCAGCCCCCCCGTTATTAGCGAGAGACCTATACGCAATGAGCAGTTCTTC
cdr3_aa: CASSPPVISERPIRNEQFF

j_call: TRBJ2-3
d_call: TRBD2
clone_size: NA
v_call: TRBV27
cdr3_nt: TGTGCCAGCAGTTTATTTCCCCCCGGACTAGCGGGCCACACAGATACGCAGTATTTT
cdr3_aa: CASSLFPPGLAGHTDTQYF

j_call: TRBJ1-5
d_call: NA
clone_size: NA
v_call: TRBV27
cdr3_nt: TGTGCCAGCAGTTCCCAGGGTTTTAGCAATCAGCCCCAGCATTTT
cdr3_aa: CASSSQGFSNQPQHF

j_call: TRBJ1-4
d_call: NA
clone_size: once
v_call: TRBV5-1
cdr3_nt: TGCGCCAGCACAGGGGTAAATGAAAAACTGTTTTTT
cdr3_aa: CASTGVNEKLFF

j_call: TRBJ1-4
d_call: TRBD1
clone_size: NA
v_call: TRBV7-2
cdr3_nt: TGTGCCAGCAGCTTAGGGGCTGGACAGGGGAAGGAAAAACTGTTTTTT
cdr3_aa: CASSLGAGQGKEKLFF

j_call: TRBJ1-1
d_call: NA
clone_size: NA
v_call: TRBV18
cdr3_nt: TGTGCCAGCTCACCCCGAGGGGAGGGCGAAGCTTTCTTT
cdr3_aa: CASSPRGEGEAFF

j_call: TRBJ2-2
d_call: NA
clone_size: NA
v_call: TRBV11-2
cdr3_nt: TGTGCCACCACTCAGTTGGGGGGCAACACCGGGGAGCTGTTTTTT
cdr3_aa: CATTQLGGNTGELFF

j_call: TRBJ1-1
d_call: NA
clone_size: few
v_call: TRBV5-1
cdr3_nt: TGCGCCAGCAGCTCGCGGACACAAGCTTTCTTT
cdr3_aa: CASSSRTQAFF

j_call: TRBJ2-3
d_call: TRBD1
clone_size: once
v_call: TRBV7-2
cdr3_nt: TGTGCCAGCAGCTTAGTGGGGACAGGCCCCACAGATACGCAGTATTTT
cdr3_aa: CASSLVGTGPTDTQYF

j_call: TRBJ2-7
d_call: NA
clone_size: NA
v_call: TRBV6-1
cdr3_nt: TGTGCCAGCATTGACACGGTCCTACGAGCAGGCCAGCAGTACTTC
cdr3_aa: CASIDTVLRAGQQYF

j_call: TRBJ1-1
d_call: TRBD1
clone_size: NA
v_call: TRBV12-5
cdr3_nt: TGTGCTAGTGGTTTGGCACGGACAGGGGCGAACACTGAAGCTTTCTTT
cdr3_aa: CASGLARTGANTEAFF